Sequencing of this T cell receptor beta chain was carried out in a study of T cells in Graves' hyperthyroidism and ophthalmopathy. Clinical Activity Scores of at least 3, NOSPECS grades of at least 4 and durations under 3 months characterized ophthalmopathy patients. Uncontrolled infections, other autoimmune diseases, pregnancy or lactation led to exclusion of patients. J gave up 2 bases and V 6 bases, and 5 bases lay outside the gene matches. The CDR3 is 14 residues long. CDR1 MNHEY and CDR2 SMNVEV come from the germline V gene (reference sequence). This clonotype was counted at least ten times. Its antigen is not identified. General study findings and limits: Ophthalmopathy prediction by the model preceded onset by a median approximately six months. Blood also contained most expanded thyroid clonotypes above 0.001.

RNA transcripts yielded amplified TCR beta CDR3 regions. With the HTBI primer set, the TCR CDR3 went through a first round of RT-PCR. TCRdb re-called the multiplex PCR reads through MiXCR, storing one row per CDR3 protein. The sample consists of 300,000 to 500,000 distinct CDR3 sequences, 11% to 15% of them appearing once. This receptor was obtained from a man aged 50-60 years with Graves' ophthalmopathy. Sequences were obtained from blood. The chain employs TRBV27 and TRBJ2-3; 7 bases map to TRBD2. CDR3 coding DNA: TGTGCCAGCAGACTAGCGTTAAACACAGATACGCAGTATTTT. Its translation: CASRLALNTDTQYF.